The clone carrying this T cell receptor (beta chain) was counted ten times or more. Its antigen remains unidentified. This entry is derived from a study of T cells after posttransplantation cyclophosphamide. TCRdb's table, derived via immunoSEQ multiplex PCR, lists solely in-frame clones and lacks some. The sample includes about 39,000 clones, none of them occurring once. Trimming left V 6 bases short and J 3 bases short, with 18 bases between. The CDR3 is made up of 15 amino acids. Germline lookup yields CDR1 SGHRS and CDR2 YFSETQ. General observations from the study: Tissue-infiltrating T cells from skin or gut overlapped little with blood T cells.

The sequencing sample was made of PBMCs. The clonotype comes from a woman aged 50 to 65 in good health and a related stem cell transplant donor. The J gene is TRBJ1-2, the V gene TRBV5-1; tentatively, D is TRBD1 (6 bases). The CDR3 sequence: CASKDQGKGDYGYTF. The CDR3 region has the DNA TGCGCCAGCAAAGACCAGGGGAAAGGCGACTATGGCTACACCTTC.